The 4 T cell receptor beta chains in this list originate from one sample, sequenced in a study of blood T cell repertoires in COVID-19. Assay used: immunoSEQ multiplex PCR; TCRdb lists only in-frame clones, some missing. The repertoire holds approximately 140,000 clones, with around 89% as singletons. Sequencing was done on a sample of peripheral blood. The receptors were gathered from a man aged 65 to 79 with active COVID-19.

This chain joins TRBV19 and TRBJ2-7, with a possible D match to TRBD2 (5 bases). V dropped 6 bases and J dropped 2 bases, with 17 bases sitting between them. Looked up from germline, CDR1 is LNHDA and CDR2 is SQIVND (reference sequence). CDR3 length: 15 residues. In DNA, the CDR3 is TGTGCCAGTAGAACAACAATTTCCGGGGCCTACGAGCAGTACTTC. Amino acids: CASRTTISGAYEQYF.

The CDR3, as DNA: TGCAGTGCTCCAAGCACCTACGAGCAGTACTTC. Its protein product is CSAPSTYEQYF. This chain uses TRBV20-1 with TRBJ2-7, with D hard to call. Trimming took 5 bases from V and 2 from J, leaving 7 bases between them. The CDR3 extends over 11 amino acids. CDR1 DFQATT and CDR2 SNEGSKA come from the germline V gene (reference sequence).

This chain joins TRBV27 and TRBJ1-5; D possibly corresponds to TRBD1 (5 bases). Between the trimmed V and J ends, which lost 6 bases and 2 bases, there was a span of 14 bases. Germline V gene lookup returns CDR1 MNHEY and CDR2 SMNVEV (reference sequence). The CDR3 is made up of 15 amino acids. CDR3 residues: CASSRIGDGNQPQHF. Here the CDR3 DNA reads TGTGCCAGCAGCCGCATAGGGGATGGCAATCAGCCCCAGCATTTT.

The chain combines TRBV19 with TRBJ2-1; 15 bases agree with TRBD2. CDR3 size: 16 residues. With V trimmed by 7 bases and J by 9 bases, 10 bases remained unmatched. Germline values: CDR1 LNHDA, CDR2 SQIVND (reference sequence). In nucleotides, the CDR3 is TGTGCCAGTACTCCAAGGGGACTAGCGGGAGGAGGTGAGCAGTTCTTC. Translation gives CASTPRGLAGGGEQFF.